Detailed here is one TCR beta chain. The authors' processing: Researchers report that nucleated cell counts were estimated from reference gene primer amplification. Profiling relied on immunoSEQ multiplex PCR, and the TCRdb table lists in-frame clones only, not all of them. That table is the source of V, J and clone size, and D and trimming were worked out from the DNA. The sample consists of under 300,000 clones, 75% to 85% of them appearing once. This specimen belongs to a study of blood T cell repertoires in COVID-19. Study-level information: Acute and convalescent COVID-19 samples came from the United States, Italy and Spain. The cDNA or gDNA used as material had been derived from T cells, B-cell-depleted T cells, or PBMCs.

This CDR3 is 15 amino acids long. CDR1 is LNHDA and CDR2 is SQIVND in the germline V gene (reference sequence). Trimming stripped 4 bases from V and 5 bases from J, with 17 bases between. The sequenced sample consisted of peripheral blood. The sequence was collected from a woman aged 55-70 years with active or convalescent COVID-19. The chain recombines TRBV19 with TRBJ1-1; weak D call: TRBD1 (6 bases). In DNA form, the CDR3 reads TGTGCCAGTAGTAGAAACAACCAGGGGCAAACTGAAGCTTTCTTT. This translates into CASSRNNQGQTEAFF.